This passage covers 17 T cell receptor beta chains from one sample sequenced in a study of blood T cell repertoires in COVID-19. The assay was immunoSEQ multiplex PCR, and TCRdb's table has in-frame clones only and misses some. The sample lists roughly 360,000 clones, around nine tenths occurring once. What was sequenced was PBMCs or T cells enriched from blood (not recorded which). All receptors come from a woman under 40 with acute COVID-19.

The rearrangement links TRBV5-6 to TRBJ2-1, with 10 bases lining up with TRBD1. V dropped 4 bases and J dropped 0; count of bases not matched to a gene: 1. Looked up from germline, CDR1 is SGHDT and CDR2 is YYEEEE. The CDR3 runs 15 residues. The CDR3 sequence: CASSGQGDSYNEQFF. The CDR3 nucleotides are TGTGCCAGCAGCGGACAGGGGGACTCCTACAATGAGCAGTTCTTC.

The chain links TRBV28 to TRBJ1-1, with D possibly matching TRBD1 (6 bases). Trimming took 7 bases from V and 1 from J, leaving 10 bases between them. Germline V gives CDR1 MDHEN, CDR2 SYDVKM. CDR3 length equals 13 residues. The CDR3 protein is CASIRTENTEAFF. The CDR3 region has the DNA TGTGCCAGCATTAGGACAGAGAACACTGAAGCTTTCTTT.

The V and J genes are TRBV9 and TRBJ2-4; TRBD1 matches at 8 bases. CDR3 length equals 15 residues. Germline V gene data show CDR1 as SGDLS and CDR2 as YYNGEE. Trimming removed 4 bases from V and 7 bases from J; junction bases left unmatched: 10. The CDR3 loop reads CASSTRRGRRNIQYF. In DNA, the CDR3 is TGTGCCAGCAGCACTCGCAGGGGGCGTAGGAACATTCAGTACTTC.

CDR3 loop: CASSQVHRPLNTEAFF. For the CDR3, the DNA is TGCGCCAGCAGCCAAGTTCACAGGCCCTTGAACACTGAAGCTTTCTTT. V is TRBV4-3 and J is TRBJ1-1; the D gene is possibly TRBD1 (5 bases). In germline, CDR1 is LGHNA, CDR2 YSLEER. Trimming removed 1 base from V and 0 bases from J, with 12 bases in between. The CDR3 extends over 16 amino acids.

This clone has only one observation. The J gene is TRBJ1-1, the V gene TRBV7-2; D might be TRBD1 (5 bases). In germline, CDR1 is SGHTA, CDR2 FQGNSA. The CDR3 loop spans 17 amino acids. The ends were cut back, 5 bases at V and 0 bases at J, with 19 bases in the middle. The CDR3 spells CASSPQAGYGVNTEAFF. DNA of the CDR3: TGTGCCAGCAGCCCTCAGGCAGGGTATGGAGTGAACACTGAAGCTTTCTTT.

This sequence joins TRBV5-5 and TRBJ2-7; 9 bases map to TRBD1. CDR3 size: 15 residues. V dropped 4 bases and J dropped 2; count of bases not matched to a gene: 7. Germline V lookup: CDR1 SGHKS, CDR2 YYEKEE (reference sequence). CDR3 sequence reads: CASSPGTGLPYEQYF. DNA of the CDR3: TGTGCCAGCAGCCCCGGGACAGGGCTACCCTACGAGCAGTACTTC. Variable domain in full (rest from reference TRBV5-5 and TRBJ2-7): DAGVTQSPTHLIKTRGQQVTLRCSPISGHKSVSWYQQVLGQGPQFIFQYYEKEERGRGNFPDRFSARQFPNYSSELNVNALLLGDSALYLCASSPGTGLPYEQYFGPGTRLTVT.

The chain links TRBV18 to TRBJ2-1; the D gene is possibly TRBD1 (5 bases). Trimming pared 3 bases from V and 5 bases from J, leaving 11 bases between. The CDR3 covers 14 residues. Germline V gene lookup returns CDR1 KGHSH and CDR2 LQKENI. The CDR3 DNA sequence: TGTGCCAGCTCACCTCCGTCGACAGACAATGAGCAGTTCTTC. Its translation is CASSPPSTDNEQFF.

This chain connects TRBV10-1 to TRBJ2-2, with 8 bases identical to TRBD1. V lost 4 bases, J lost 4 bases, and 2 bases stayed unmatched. Germline assignment: CDR1 WNHNN and CDR2 SYGVQD (reference sequence). The CDR3 consists of 14 residues. In DNA form, the CDR3 reads TGCGCCAGCAGTGTCACAGGGGGCACCGGGGAGCTGTTTTTT. As protein: CASSVTGGTGELFF.

This clone appeared a single time. The genes are TRBV7-2 and TRBJ2-3, with D tentatively TRBD2 (6 bases). The CDR3 consists of 13 residues. Germline V lookup: CDR1 SGHTA, CDR2 FQGNSA. Deletions cut 4 bases from V and 5 bases from J, with 10 bases between. CDR3 DNA sequence: TGTGCCAGCAGCTATGCAGCGGGAGATACGCAGTATTTT. Translating gives CASSYAAGDTQYF.

The rearrangement joins TRBV7-6 to TRBJ2-6; 7 positions match TRBD1. Germline V gene data show CDR1 as SGHVS and CDR2 as FNYEAQ. This CDR3 is 16 amino acids long. The V gene end was trimmed by 2 bases and the J gene end by 5 bases; junction bases not matched to a gene: 6. The CDR3 nucleotides are TGTGCCAGCAGCTTACGCCAGGGGGTTAGGGCCAACGTCCTGACTTTC. As protein: CASSLRQGVRANVLTF.

J is TRBJ1-1 and V is TRBV6-6, with 8 positions matching TRBD1. The germline gives CDR1 MNHNY, CDR2 SVGAGI (reference sequence). Germline trimming cut 1 base from V and 3 bases from J; bases unmatched to any gene: 7. This CDR3 region has 16 residues. CDR3: CASSYYWDRSDTEAFF. As DNA, the CDR3 is TGTGCCAGCAGTTACTATTGGGACAGGTCAGACACTGAAGCTTTCTTT.

This clone was seen a few times. The gene calls are TRBV15 and TRBJ2-5; D ambiguous. The V and J ends lost 4 bases and 3 bases respectively, with 6 bases between them. Germline V gene sequence: CDR1 LNHNV, CDR2 YYDKDF (reference sequence). The CDR3 is 12 amino acids. CDR3 in amino acids: CATSNQKETQYF. The CDR3 DNA sequence: TGTGCCACCAGCAATCAGAAAGAGACCCAGTACTTC.

The chain recombines TRBV9 with TRBJ2-3; D is unresolved. Germline V gene data show CDR1 as SGDLS and CDR2 as YYNGEE. The V gene lost 0 bases and the J gene lost 5 bases, with 10 bases spanning the gap. The CDR3 length is 14 residues. CDR3 loop: CASSVARSVDTQYF. The CDR3 DNA follows: TGTGCCAGCAGCGTAGCCAGATCCGTAGATACGCAGTATTTT.

V usage is TRBV7-9 and J usage is TRBJ2-5, with D tentatively TRBD1 (5 bases). Germline lookup yields CDR1 SEHNR and CDR2 FQNEAQ (reference sequence). V lost 1 base and J lost 5, with 11 bases in between. This CDR3 is built from 14 residues. The CDR3 here is CASSLGWGPETQYF. The CDR3 DNA is TGTGCCAGCAGCTTAGGTTGGGGCCCGGAGACCCAGTACTTC.

The chain has TRBV7-9 and TRBJ2-7; a possible D gene is TRBD1 (6 bases). Trimming pared 0 bases from V and 2 bases from J, leaving 8 bases between. Germline assignment: CDR1 SEHNR and CDR2 FQNEAQ (reference sequence). The CDR3 runs to 14 residues. The CDR3 loop reads CASSLAAGAYEQYF. CDR3 sequence (DNA): TGTGCCAGCAGCTTAGCGGCAGGGGCCTACGAGCAGTACTTC.

The chain carries TRBV10-1 and TRBJ2-5; 7 nucleotides agree with TRBD1. CDR1 WNHNN and CDR2 SYGVQD come from the germline V gene (reference sequence). The CDR3 consists of 15 residues. V shed 4 bases, J shed 5 bases, and the junction held 10 bases outside the gene matches. This CDR3 reads CASSATGAGRETQYF. In DNA, the CDR3 is TGCGCCAGCAGTGCTACAGGGGCCGGTAGGGAGACCCAGTACTTC.

This clone was counted once. The chain employs TRBV7-2 and TRBJ1-1; D is possibly TRBD1 (5 bases). CDR1 SGHTA and CDR2 FQGNSA come from the germline V gene. The CDR3 totals 15 residues. Between the trimmed V and J ends, which lost 7 bases and 1 base, there was a span of 16 bases. The CDR3 protein is CASTRSGKRNTEAFF. CDR3 sequence (DNA): TGTGCCAGCACCAGATCAGGGAAAAGGAACACTGAAGCTTTCTTT.